The 14 T cell receptor beta chains given below trace back to one sample, sequenced in a study of shared clonotypes between healthy human individuals. The protocol was immunoSEQ multiplex PCR, while the TCRdb copy is restricted to in-frame clones and leaves out a portion. The data hold about 550,000 clones, with around 95% observed a single time. Only CD45RO-negative cells positively selected for CCR7 counted as naive CD8 cells, so terminally differentiated effector memory CD45RA+ cells were excluded. Sequencing input: naive CD8+ T cells sorted from blood. The receptors here all came from a woman aged 30 to 39 in good health.

The rearrangement links TRBV6-4 to TRBJ1-1; D perhaps matches TRBD1 (5 bases). V was pared by 0 bases and J by 3 bases, with 8 bases between. Germline CDR1 and CDR2: MRHNA and SNTAGT. The CDR3 runs 14 residues. CDR3 in DNA: TGTGCCAGCAGTGACTCTGGGGGAGACACTGAAGCTTTCTTT. This codes for CASSDSGGDTEAFF.

The chain couples TRBV13 to TRBJ2-3; TRBD2 matches 7 bases. CDR1 PRHDT and CDR2 FYEKMQ come from the germline V gene (reference sequence). After removal of 2 bases from V and 0 bases from J, the junction contained 2 bases not matched to a gene. This CDR3 is 15 amino acids long. The CDR3 protein is CASSLPSGSTDTQYF. In DNA, the CDR3 is TGTGCCAGCAGCTTACCTAGCGGTAGCACAGATACGCAGTATTTT. Looking up the rest from reference TRBV13 and TRBJ2-3 gives the full variable domain: AAGVIQSPRHLIKEKRETATLKCYPIPRHDTVYWYQQGPGQDPQFLISFYEKMQSDKGSIPDRFSAQQFSDYHSELNMSSLELGDSALYFCASSLPSGSTDTQYFGPGTRLTVL.

The chain links TRBV5-1 to TRBJ2-7; 8 bases align to TRBD2. The germline gives CDR1 SGHRS, CDR2 YFSETQ. This CDR3 region has 14 residues. The J segment lost 5 bases and the V segment lost 4 bases, leaving 8 bases of the junction unmatched. CDR3 residues: CASSPIAGPNEQYF. CDR3 DNA sequence: TGCGCCAGCAGCCCAATAGCGGGACCCAACGAGCAGTACTTC.

The chain is built from TRBV28 and TRBJ2-7; D remains unclear. Between the trimmed V and J ends, which lost 5 bases and 4 bases, there was a span of 15 bases. Germline CDR1 and CDR2: MDHEN and SYDVKM. This CDR3 has 14 amino acids. Here the CDR3 DNA reads TGTGCCAGCAGTCCACTGGGCGGCGGATACGAGCAGTACTTC. Amino acids: CASSPLGGGYEQYF.

The chain employs TRBV7-8 and TRBJ1-1, with D tentatively TRBD1 (6 bases). The CDR3 is made up of 14 amino acids. Trimming took 1 base from V and 5 from J, leaving 11 bases between them. Germline assignment: CDR1 SGHVS and CDR2 FQNEAQ. As DNA, the CDR3 is TGTGCCAGCAGCTTAGGGGGGGCCGGGACTGAAGCTTTCTTT. It codes for CASSLGGAGTEAFF.

The gene calls are TRBV27 and TRBJ1-2; TRBD1 might be the D (5 bases). This CDR3 region has 15 residues. From germline, CDR1 is MNHEY and CDR2 SMNVEV (reference sequence). The V and J ends lost 2 bases and 0 bases respectively, with 10 bases between them. CDR3 residues: CASSLLGASNYGYTF. CDR3 DNA: TGTGCCAGCAGTTTACTAGGGGCGTCTAACTATGGCTACACCTTC.

The chain recombines TRBV7-7 with TRBJ2-1, with D tentatively TRBD1 or TRBD2 (6 bases each). V was clipped by 2 bases and J by 6 bases, with 14 bases between them. Per germline, CDR1 SSHAT and CDR2 FNYEAQ (reference sequence). The CDR3 totals 15 residues. CDR3 in amino acids: CASSLILGGLNEQFF. The CDR3 nucleotides are TGTGCCAGCAGCTTAATACTTGGGGGGCTCAATGAGCAGTTCTTC.

The J gene is TRBJ2-2, the V gene TRBV9; 9 bases line up with TRBD1. The CDR3 runs 20 residues. CDR1 is SGDLS, CDR2 YYNGEE, per germline. Trimming at V came to 4 bases and at J to 1 base, leaving 17 bases not matched to a gene. This chain's CDR3 is CASSFNPRTGDTLNTGELFF. DNA for the CDR3: TGTGCCAGCAGCTTCAACCCCAGGACAGGGGACACCCTGAACACCGGGGAGCTGTTTTTT.

V gene TRBV7-9 combines with J gene TRBJ2-7; D unclear. This CDR3 region has 14 residues. Germline V gene sequence: CDR1 SEHNR, CDR2 FQNEAQ (reference sequence). V shed 1 base and J shed 10 bases, with 17 bases lying between them. Here the CDR3 reads CASSLVGVPTPQYF. The CDR3 coding sequence is TGTGCCAGCAGCTTAGTAGGCGTCCCCACCCCCCAGTACTTC. Full variable domain (missing parts from reference TRBV7-9 and TRBJ2-7): DTGVSQNPRHKITKRGQNVTFRCDPISEHNRLYWYRQTLGQGPEFLTYFQNEAQLEKSRLLSDRFSAERPKGSFSTLEIQRTEQGDSAMYLCASSLVGVPTPQYFGPGTRLTVT.

The chain couples TRBV11-2 to TRBJ1-1; no clear D. From germline, CDR1 is SGHAT and CDR2 FQNNGV. Trimming removed 1 base from V and 2 bases from J, with 5 bases in between. The CDR3 extends over 13 amino acids. The CDR3: CASSLGKNTEAFF. The CDR3 DNA reads as TGTGCCAGCAGCTTAGGTAAAAACACTGAAGCTTTCTTT.

Only one count was recorded for this clone. The chain joins TRBV15 to TRBJ1-5; no clear D. CDR1 and CDR2 from the germline V gene are LNHNV and YYDKDF (reference sequence). The length of the CDR3 is 15 residues. The V end lost 0 bases, the J end lost 6 bases, and 12 bases lay between the germline ends. The CDR3 sequence: CATSRDRGPAQPQHF. The CDR3 DNA reads as TGTGCCACCAGCAGAGATAGAGGACCAGCTCAGCCCCAGCATTTT.

The chain couples TRBV6-5 to TRBJ1-5, with a possible D match to TRBD1 (5 bases). Germline V gives CDR1 MNHEY, CDR2 SVGAGI. There are 14 residues in the CDR3. Trimming removed 8 bases at V and 6 bases at J, with 17 bases between. This CDR3 reads CASGGGGGSQPQHF. CDR3 nucleotides: TGTGCCAGCGGGGGAGGAGGAGGTTCTCAGCCCCAGCATTTT.

The V and J genes are TRBV27 and TRBJ2-3; 11 bases agree with TRBD2. CDR3 length: 16 amino acids. Per the germline V gene, CDR1 is MNHEY and CDR2 is SMNVEV (reference sequence). Trimming cost V 2 bases and J 5 bases; bases outside gene matches: 6. The DNA for the CDR3 is TGTGCCAGCAGTTTAGACACTAGCGGGAGCGGAGATACGCAGTATTTT. It specifies CASSLDTSGSGDTQYF.

For this clone: The sample holds other DNA sequences that translate to the same CDR3. This rearrangement joins TRBV27 to TRBJ2-1; D call uncertain. The length of the CDR3 is 12 residues. The germline gives CDR1 MNHEY, CDR2 SMNVEV (reference sequence). V lost 5 bases to trimming and J lost 8 bases, with 10 bases between them. The CDR3 is CASSLLGHEQFF. In nucleotides, the CDR3 is TGTGCCAGCAGTCTCCTAGGACATGAGCAGTTCTTC.